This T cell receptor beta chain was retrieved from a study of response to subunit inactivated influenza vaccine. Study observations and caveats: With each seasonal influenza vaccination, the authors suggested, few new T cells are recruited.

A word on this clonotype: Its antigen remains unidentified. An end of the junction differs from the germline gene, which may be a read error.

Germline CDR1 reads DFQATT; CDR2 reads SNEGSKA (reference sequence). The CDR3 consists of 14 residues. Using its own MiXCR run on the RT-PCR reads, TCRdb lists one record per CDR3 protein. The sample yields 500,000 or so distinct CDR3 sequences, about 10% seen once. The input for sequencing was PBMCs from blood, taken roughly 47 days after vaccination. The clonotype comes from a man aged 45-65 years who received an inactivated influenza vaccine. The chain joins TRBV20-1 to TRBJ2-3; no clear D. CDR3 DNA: TGCAGTTCTAGAGAAATAGCTAGCACAGATACGCAGTATTTT. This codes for CSSREIASTDTQYF.